This TCR beta chain is from a study of blood T cells in healthy people across ages. The study, taken as a whole, reports: From one million sequenced T cells, diversity estimates were lower bounds. Diversity of TCR beta per million T cells declined in a roughly linear way with age.

A second PCR, run for roughly 7 to 11 cycles, used a sample-barcoded 5' primer plus a J-beta primer mix. TCRdb reprocessed the 5' RACE reads with MiXCR, giving one entry per CDR3 protein. The table has 1 million or so distinct CDR3 sequences, around 43% seen once. This clonotype has just one count. Its antigen is unidentified. CDR1 is SGHRS and CDR2 is YFSETQ in the germline V gene. The CDR3 runs to 15 residues. Losses at the gene ends were 0 bases for V and 4 bases for J; bases not matched to a gene: 5. The study isolated at least 6.5 million PBMCs from each sample. Sequencing input: blood. This TCR derives from an older woman in good health. V is TRBV5-1 and J is TRBJ1-1; 8 bases match TRBD1. CDR3 in DNA: TGCGCCAGCAGCTTGGCCCAGGGGGCCATCACTGAAGCTTTCTTT. Protein product: CASSLAQGAITEAFF.